A selection of T cell receptor beta chains follows, all from one sample in a study of blood T cells in healthy people across ages. TCRdb called the 5' RACE reads again in MiXCR, with one record for every CDR3 protein. The repertoire holds 1.5 million to 2 million distinct CDR3 sequences, roughly 28% seen once, with roughly 8.2% in the top ten. The sample consisted of blood. The receptors here all came from a woman younger than 45 in good health. The CDR3 runs from the conserved cysteine through the conserved F or W. The order of the fields is D gene, J gene, V gene, clone size, CDR3 DNA, CDR3 protein. D genes are given only for firm matches. The size field is filled for only some rows; it gives once, few, many or a size class.

>TRBD1|TRBJ2-4|TRBV20-1|-
TGCAGTGCTGCCCGCACAGGGGAGCCCTTTCTAGCCAAAAACATTCAGTACTTC
CSAARTGEPFLAKNIQYF
>-|TRBJ2-3|TRBV9|-
TGTGCCAGCAGCGTAGTTTCAGGGGCCGGTACAGATACGCAGTATTTT
CASSVVSGAGTDTQYF
>-|TRBJ2-3|TRBV15|many
TGTGCCACCAGCAGAGACAGGGTGTCAGATACGCAGTATTTT
CATSRDRVSDTQYF
>-|TRBJ2-4|TRBV4-2|many
TGTGCCAGCAGCCAAGTTCCAAATGCGGCCTTAGCCAAAAACATTCAGTACTTC
CASSQVPNAALAKNIQYF
>-|TRBJ2-1|TRBV9|-
TGTGCCAGCAGCGTAGGTTTGGGACTCCCTTCGAAGTTCTTC
CASSVGLGLPSKFF
>-|TRBJ1-2|TRBV9|once
TGTGCCAGCAGCGTAGAGGGGGTTCGAGGTGGCTACACCTTC
CASSVEGVRGGYTF
>-|TRBJ2-1|TRBV6-6|few
TGTGCCAGCAGTTACCTAGGACTGAACAATGAGCAGTTCTTC
CASSYLGLNNEQFF
>-|TRBJ1-2|TRBV6-4|-
TGTGCCAGCAGTTCGACAGCAGCTAACTATGGCTACACCTTC
CASSSTAANYGYTF
>-|TRBJ2-1|TRBV10-3|-
TGTGCCATCAGTGACCAGGGACCCCATGAGCAGTTCTTC
CAISDQGPHEQFF
>TRBD1|TRBJ2-6|TRBV6-2/TRBV6-3|-
TGTGCCAGCAGCCAACGGGACAGGGCACCCTTGCGGGCCAACGTCCTGACTTTC
CASSQRDRAPLRANVLTF
>TRBD2|TRBJ2-3|TRBV6-5|-
TGTGCCAGCAGTTACAAGCGGGGGGGCACTGTGTATACGCAGTATTTT
CASSYKRGGTVYTQYF
>TRBD2|TRBJ2-3|TRBV20-1|-
TGCAGTGCTAGAGATCCACTAGCGGGGGGCACGCAGTATTTT
CSARDPLAGGTQYF
>TRBD1|TRBJ1-4|TRBV20-1|-
TGCAGTGTCCCGGACAGGGGGCGCGAAAAACTGTTTTTT
CSVPDRGREKLFF
>-|TRBJ1-1|TRBV12-5|-
TGTGCTAGTGGTCTCACAGTCACTGAAGCTTTCTTT
CASGLTVTEAFF
>TRBD1|TRBJ1-5|TRBV7-4|few
TGTGCCAGCAGCTTAGTGGGGACAGGATGTAGCAATCAGCCCCAGCATTTT
CASSLVGTGCSNQPQHF
>-|TRBJ1-1|TRBV7-9|-
TGTGCCAGCAGCTTATTTCAGGGAATCACTGAAGCTTTCTTT
CASSLFQGITEAFF
>TRBD1|TRBJ1-2|TRBV6-5|few
TGTGCCAGCATTCCCCAGGGGGGAGGCTATGGCTACACCTTC
CASIPQGGGYGYTF
>TRBD2|TRBJ2-4|TRBV12-3/TRBV12-4|many
TGTGCCAGCAGCACTACGGGGGGAGCCAAAAACATTCAGTACTTC
CASSTTGGAKNIQYF
>-|TRBJ1-4|TRBV7-9|-
TGTGCCAGCAGCTTATCAGCCGGAAATGAAAAACTGTTTTTT
CASSLSAGNEKLFF
>-|TRBJ1-5|TRBV20-1|-
TGCAGTGCTAGAGATAGGGTAGGTCAGCCCCAGCATTTT
CSARDRVGQPQHF
>-|TRBJ1-1|TRBV12-3/TRBV12-4|-
TGTGCCAGCAGTTTACATGCAGGGATGAACACTGAAGCTTTCTTT
CASSLHAGMNTEAFF
>TRBD1|TRBJ2-7|TRBV7-6|many
TGTGCCAGCAGCCGGGACAGGGGGAGCTCCTACGAGCAGTACTTC
CASSRDRGSSYEQYF
>-|TRBJ2-3|TRBV5-5|-
TGTGCCAGCAGCTTGGACTATGGGGCAGATACGCAGTATTTT
CASSLDYGADTQYF
>-|TRBJ1-2|TRBV2|-
TGTGCCAGGTTTCAGGGATATGGCTACACCTTC
CARFQGYGYTF
>-|TRBJ1-1|TRBV12-3/TRBV12-4|many
TGTGCCAGCAGGCGCGGGGTTAACACTGAAGCTTTCTTT
CASRRGVNTEAFF
>TRBD1|TRBJ1-1|TRBV5-1|-
TGCGCCAGCAGCCGCGGTGACAGGGGGCGATGGACTGAAGCTTTCTTT
CASSRGDRGRWTEAFF
>-|TRBJ2-5|TRBV6-1|-
TGTGCCAGCAGCATAATCGCCATCGGCAGGGGAGAGACCCAGTACTTC
CASSIIAIGRGETQYF
>-|TRBJ2-5|TRBV6-2/TRBV6-3|-
TGTGCCAGCAGTTACCCACCCATGGAGACCCAGTACTTC
CASSYPPMETQYF
>-|TRBJ2-3|TRBV12-3/TRBV12-4|-
TGTGCCAGCAGTACCAGTCGGAGCAGCACAGATACGCAGTATTTT
CASSTSRSSTDTQYF
>TRBD1|TRBJ1-2|TRBV2|few
TGTGCCAGCAGCCCAGGGGGCGAAAGCTATGGCTACACCTTC
CASSPGGESYGYTF
>TRBD2|TRBJ2-7|TRBV11-2|-
TGTGCCAGCAGCCTAATAGCGGGAATGCAGTACTTC
CASSLIAGMQYF
>-|TRBJ2-7|TRBV7-9|many
TGTGCCAGCAGCTACCCGGGGTCGCCCTACGAGCAGTACTTC
CASSYPGSPYEQYF
>TRBD1|TRBJ2-7|TRBV10-3|-
TGTGCCATCAGTGATATTACCGGGACAGGGGATTACGAGCGGTACTTC
CAISDITGTGDYERYF
>-|TRBJ2-5|TRBV5-1|many
TGTGCCAGCAGTTCCACGGAGACCCAGTACTTC
CASSSTETQYF
>-|TRBJ2-5|TRBV29-1|many
TGCAGTGTTGAAATGTTGCGACAGGAGTACCAAGAGACCCAGTACTTC
CSVEMLRQEYQETQYF
>TRBD2|TRBJ2-4|TRBV4-1|many
TGCGCCAGCAGCCAAGTGGCTAGCGGTGAAAACATTCAGTACTTC
CASSQVASGENIQYF
>-|TRBJ1-2|TRBV9|-
TGTGCCAGCAGCCCGCCGGGAGGGGGGGGCTACACCTTC
CASSPPGGGGYTF
>-|TRBJ1-2|TRBV28|-
TGTGCCAGCAGTTCCTACTTAGGGGGCTATGGCTACACCTTC
CASSSYLGGYGYTF
>TRBD1|TRBJ1-4|TRBV18|once
TGTGCCAGCTCACCCGCAGACAGGGCCGCTGAAAAACTGTTTTTT
CASSPADRAAEKLFF
>-|TRBJ1-2|TRBV15|-
TGTGCCACCAGCGGAAATTCCCGGGGCTACACCTTC
CATSGNSRGYTF
>-|TRBJ2-1|TRBV2|many
TGTGCCAGCAGTGTCAGCAGGGGTATTAATGAGCAGTTCTTC
CASSVSRGINEQFF
>-|TRBJ1-5|TRBV28|-
TGTGCCAGCAGTTTACGGCTTCAGCCCCAGCATTTT
CASSLRLQPQHF
>-|TRBJ1-2|TRBV27|-
TGTGCCAGCAGCCGAACGCCGGATTATGGCTACACCTTC
CASSRTPDYGYTF
>-|TRBJ2-7|TRBV28|many
TGTGCCAGCACCGACTTGGCCCCCTACGAGCAGTACTTC
CASTDLAPYEQYF
>TRBD2|TRBJ2-4|TRBV9|-
TGTGCCAGCAGCGTAGAACTAGCGGGGTCGTACAATGAGCAGTACTTC
CASSVELAGSYNEQYF
>TRBD2|TRBJ2-1|TRBV30|-
TGTGCCTGGAGCGCCACCCGGTCTAGCGGGCTAAGCTCCTACAATGAGCAGTTCTTC
CAWSATRSSGLSSYNEQFF
>-|TRBJ2-1|TRBV20-1|-
TGCAGTGCTAGAGCGCAGGCGGTTCCATACAATGAGCAGTTCTTC
CSARAQAVPYNEQFF
>TRBD2|TRBJ2-5|TRBV7-3|-
TGTGCCCGCAGCCCAAGCGGGGGTGGGGAGACCCAGTACTTC
CARSPSGGGETQYF
>TRBD1|TRBJ2-7|TRBV11-2|few
TGTGCCAGCAGGCAATCCGGGACAGGTCCCTACGAGCAGTACTTC
CASRQSGTGPYEQYF
>-|TRBJ2-7|TRBV15|few
TGTGCCACCAGCAGAGATCTGGCAGCTGGAAGCCTTAGAGCCTACGAGCAGTACTTC
CATSRDLAAGSLRAYEQYF
>-|TRBJ1-1|TRBV28|few
TGTGCCAGTGAGGGTAGTGTGAAAGCTTTCTTT
CASEGSVKAFF
>-|TRBJ2-3|TRBV6-6|-
TGTGCCAGCAGTTACTTGTCAGGGACAGATACGCAGTATTTT
CASSYLSGTDTQYF
>-|TRBJ2-5|TRBV7-9|few
TGTGCCAGCAGCTTTTTAGGGGACCAAGAGACCCAGTACTTC
CASSFLGDQETQYF
>TRBD2|TRBJ2-1|TRBV29-1|many
TGCAGCGTAGCCGGGACTAGCGGTCACAATGAGCAGTTCTTC
CSVAGTSGHNEQFF
>-|TRBJ1-1|TRBV10-3|-
TGTGCCATCAGTGAGTCGGGGACGAAGAACACTGAAGCTTTCTTT
CAISESGTKNTEAFF